Listed below are T cell receptor beta chains from one sample, sequenced in a study of blood T cell repertoires in COVID-19. Assay used: immunoSEQ multiplex PCR; TCRdb lists only in-frame clones, some missing. The sample yields 130,000 or so clones, less than 90% seen once. Sequences were obtained from peripheral blood. The receptors stem from a man aged 55-75 years with acute or convalescent COVID-19. The conserved cysteine and the conserved F or W are not part of the CDR3 here. The order of the fields is D gene, clone size, V gene, CDR3 protein. A D gene is named only where the DNA matches it firmly. The size of a clone is reported for some rows only, either as once, few or many, or as a class for expanded clones.

>-|-|TRBV19
ASSLRRVGSNQPQH
>TRBD1|-|TRBV19
ASSMPPGQGFTEAF
>TRBD1|-|TRBV2
ASTINRGNQPQH
>-|-|TRBV24-1
ATSETGQSTDTQY
>-|-|TRBV28
ASSASRDLRQF
>TRBD1|-|TRBV7-8
ASSPRAQGVNTEAF
>TRBD1|-|TRBV19
ASRRNPGQGNTEAF
>TRBD1|-|TRBV5-1
ASSWTGGRGTEAF
>-|-|TRBV5-1
ASSLDRGNEQF
>-|few|TRBV19
ASSWGRHEAF
>-|-|TRBV12-3/TRBV12-4
ASSPSPLSEAF
>-|few|TRBV19
ASRLSTTEAF
>-|few|TRBV9
ASNQGISNQPQH
>-|-|TRBV18
ASSPDLQGSYQPQH
>-|once|TRBV29-1
SVAPGGNSPLH
>TRBD1|few|TRBV5-1
ASSGQTNYEQY
>TRBD2|once|TRBV5-1
ASKLAGSYEQY
>TRBD2|-|TRBV6-2/TRBV6-3
ASSYQLAVLRTQY
>-|-|TRBV7-7
ASITYIQWAGDRDEQF
>TRBD2|-|TRBV3-1/TRBV3-2
ASSHLGSGNEQY
>TRBD2|-|TRBV30
AWSRGLAGEETQY
>-|-|TRBV19
ASSTPNQGNPNGYT
>-|-|TRBV6-5
ASSYAVGGANEKLF
>TRBD1|-|TRBV14
AVRDRGQETQY
>TRBD1|few|TRBV7-9
ASSLLQGLVYEQY
>-|-|TRBV14
ASSQASVWSTEAF
>TRBD2|-|TRBV27
ASSSWGLAGSEQY
>TRBD1|-|TRBV14
ASSSRQGGEQY
>-|-|TRBV5-1
ASSWGDSQYNEQF
>TRBD1|once|TRBV6-5
ASSRSGGRGEKLF
>-|-|TRBV5-1
ASSLVSSSYNEQF
>TRBD1|-|TRBV5-4
ASSSPQGSDEQY
>TRBD1|-|TRBV9
ASSKDRAKADTQY
>-|once|TRBV7-2
ASSLEATGNTIY
>-|once|TRBV3-1/TRBV3-2
ASSPQGGANVLT
>-|-|TRBV18
ASTPGGGQPQH
>-|-|TRBV21-1
ASSKVIRGTVVYEQY
>TRBD1|-|TRBV19
ASIGGGQGTIHGYT
>TRBD1|-|TRBV10-3
AISSREGANYGYT
>-|-|TRBV5-4
ASSQGGEDEKLF
>-|-|TRBV27
ASSSEQGPGHEQY
>-|-|TRBV6-5
ASGGRLSNQPQH
>-|-|TRBV27
ASSYTMNTEAF